This T cell receptor beta chain was captured in a study of control samples from healthy donors and cancer patients. The V gene lost 1 base and the J gene lost 2 bases, with 13 bases spanning the gap. The CDR3 consists of 17 residues. Germline V CDR1 and CDR2: KGHDR, SFDVKD. Measured with immunoSEQ multiplex PCR; TCRdb has only the in-frame clones, and not every one. Counted here are 400,000 to 500,000 clones, about nine tenths occurring once; the ten biggest clones make up around 6.4%. Material: PBMCs. V gene TRBV24-1 combines with J gene TRBJ2-2; a possible D gene is TRBD2 (6 bases). The source of this sequence is a man aged 35 to 55 with head and neck cancer. The CDR3 spells CATSDFRREDNTGELFF. CDR3 DNA sequence: TGTGCCACCAGTGATTTTAGGAGGGAGGACAACACCGGGGAGCTGTTTTTT.